This T cell receptor (beta chain) was recovered during a study of CD8+ T cells in alopecia areata. Study-wide findings and caveats: Elevated clonality characterized lesional scalp relative to normal scalp, particularly in alopecia totalis/universalis. In scalp samples, resident alphabeta T cells of normal skin are also sequenced.

For a few of the biomarker-study patients, the CD4+ cells were further sorted so as to obtain CD25+CD127- cells. The researchers isolated CD4+ and CD8+ T cells from PBMCs by sorting. This clone came up a few times. Its antigen is undetermined. Germline values: CDR1 MGHDK, CDR2 SYGVNS. The CDR3 is 11 amino acids. Trimming removed 6 bases at V and 3 bases at J, with 5 bases between. RNA extraction and reverse transcription yielded cDNA as sequencing template. Data came from immunoSEQ multiplex PCR; TCRdb stores just in-frame clones and leaves some out. The data contain around 14,000 clones, over 50% of them singletons.

The sample consisted of CD4+ Tregs sorted from blood. The clonotype originates from a human donor with alopecia areata. The rearrangement uses TRBV25-1 and TRBJ1-2; unclear D gene. DNA for the CDR3: TGTGCCAGCAGGCGAGACTATGGCTACACCTTC. Its translation: CASRRDYGYTF.